These 30 T cell receptor beta chains were sequenced from one sample in a study of T cell repertoires in cytomegalovirus infection (dated by TCRdb to about 2019). The sequencing machine was an Illumina HiSeq 1500. Using fastp at Q25 and MiXCR, TCRdb reprocessed the public reads and kept productive beta chains. Rows with one shared CDR3 protein collapse into an entry with the most common genes and DNA. The sample table lists about 140,000 distinct CDR3 sequences, around 30% of them with a count of one. The top ten clones comprise roughly half of the sample. In light of the paper, this sample's treatment or condition label describes: in vitro stimulation with specific CMV peptide epitopes to enrich CMV-specific T cells. These receptors have no known antigen. Sequenced material: CD8+ T cells from cultured PBMCs, taken from culture after CMV antigen stimulation. These receptor sequences come from a human donor in good health (CMV status not recorded). Some clones in this sample may be carry-over from other donors' samples.

This chain joins TRBV7-9 and TRBJ1-4; maybe TRBD1 (5 bases). Germline V lookup: CDR1 SEHNR, CDR2 FQNEAQ (reference sequence). The CDR3 contains 12 residues. CDR3 amino acids: CAGAHADGKLFF. In DNA, the CDR3 is TGTGCTGGGGCGCATGCAGACGGGAAACTGTTTTTT.

The rearrangement uses TRBV7-8 and TRBJ2-3, with a possible D match to TRBD2 (7 bases). Germline values: CDR1 SGHVS, CDR2 FQNEAQ. The CDR3 has 18 residues. V lost 0 bases, J lost 3 bases, and 19 bases lay in between. The CDR3 loop reads CASSLAPPGAGVTDTQYF. CDR3 bases: TGTGCCAGCAGCTTAGCTCCGCCGGGGGCGGGGGTTACAGATACGCAGTATTTT.

The genes are TRBV6-6 and TRBJ1-1, with unresolved D. This CDR3 has 14 residues. V shed 5 bases and J shed 7 bases, with 17 bases lying between them. Germline V lookup: CDR1 MNHNY, CDR2 SVGAGI (reference sequence). The CDR3 loop is CASSILFGWDEAFF. The CDR3 coding sequence is TGTGCCAGCAGTATACTCTTTGGTTGGGATGAAGCTTTCTTT.

Ten or more counts support this clonotype. This chain connects TRBV19 to TRBJ1-5; D unclear. Trimming pared 7 bases from V and 1 base from J, leaving 17 bases between. CDR3 length: 16 amino acids. The germline V gene encodes CDR1 LNHDA and CDR2 SQIVND (reference sequence). The CDR3 coding sequence is TGTGCCAGTACCCTCGGCGGCGCCCAGAGCAATCAGCCCCAGCATTTT. This sequence encodes CASTLGGAQSNQPQHF. Using reference TRBV19 and TRBJ1-5 for the parts outside the CDR3, the full variable domain is DGGITQSPKYLFRKEGQNVTLSCEQNLNHDAMYWYRQDPGQGLRLIYYSQIVNDFQKGDIAEGYSVSREKKESFPLTVTSAQKNPTAFYLCASTLGGAQSNQPQHFGDGTRLSIL.

The CDR3 coding sequence is TGTGCCAGCAGTGCAGACAGGGGTGATGAGAACACTGAAGCTTTCTTT. This gives the protein CASSADRGDENTEAFF. V and J are TRBV27 and TRBJ1-1; 8 bases agree with TRBD1. The CDR3 spans 16 residues. Germline V gives CDR1 MNHEY, CDR2 SMNVEV (reference sequence). The V segment lost 5 bases and the J segment 1 base; nucleotides outside the gene matches: 9.

Only a few counts were recorded for this clonotype. This chain uses TRBV6-1 with TRBJ2-7; D possibly corresponds to TRBD1 (5 bases). With 6 bases removed from V and 2 bases from J, the gap between germline ends came to 20 bases. The germline CDR1 and CDR2 sequences are MNHNS and SASEGT. CDR3 length equals 16 residues. CDR3 region: CASSHVGRLTAYEQYF. The CDR3 DNA is TGTGCCAGCAGCCACGTGGGGCGGCTTACGGCCTACGAGCAGTACTTC.

This clonotype was seen a few times. The J gene is TRBJ2-1, the V gene TRBV12-3 or TRBV12-4; D is perhaps TRBD1 or TRBD2 (7 bases each). This CDR3 spans 14 amino acids. The V gene lost 3 bases and the J gene lost 8 bases, with 14 bases spanning the gap. The CDR3 loop is CASSFFQGGHEQFF. CDR3 DNA: TGTGCCAGCAGTTTTTTCCAGGGGGGGCATGAGCAGTTCTTC.

This sequence joins TRBV27 and TRBJ2-7; no reliable D call. V was shortened by 2 bases and J by 3 bases, with 14 bases between the two germline ends. The CDR3 loop spans 15 amino acids. CDR1 is MNHEY, CDR2 SMNVEV, per germline (reference sequence). The CDR3 coding sequence is TGTGCCAGCAGTTTAGAGGTGGGAACGCTCTACGAGCAGTACTTC. The encoded protein is CASSLEVGTLYEQYF.

This clonotype was picked up a small number of times. Since the CDR3 does not end with the conserved phenylalanine or tryptophan, this likely comes from a read error. The V call is TRBV2, the J call TRBJ2-5; 7 bases match TRBD1. In germline, CDR1 is SNHLY, CDR2 FYNNEI. J lost 4 bases, V lost 2 bases, and 4 bases had no gene match. There are 14 residues in the CDR3. The CDR3 reads CASSERTGVETQYS. CDR3 nucleotides: TGTGCCAGCAGTGAACGGACAGGCGTAGAGACCCAGTACTCC.

This rearrangement joins TRBV9 to TRBJ1-1; D is undetermined. The CDR3 is 13 residues long. V was clipped by 0 bases and J by 1 base, with 4 bases between them. Germline CDR1 and CDR2: SGDLS and YYNGEE. The CDR3 nucleotides are TGTGCCAGCAGCGTAGAAAGGAACACTGAAGCTTTCTTT. It is translated as CASSVERNTEAFF.

The chain carries TRBV5-6 and TRBJ2-3; perhaps TRBD2 as D (6 bases). The CDR3 runs 17 residues. Germline V lookup: CDR1 SGHDT, CDR2 YYEEEE. V lost 1 base to trimming and J lost 1 base, with 16 bases between them. The CDR3 region is CASSLPLSGEGTDTQYF. CDR3 sequence (DNA): TGTGCCAGCAGCTTGCCCCTTTCCGGGGAGGGCACAGATACGCAGTATTTT.

This clonotype showed up many times. V usage is TRBV6-2 or TRBV6-3 and J usage is TRBJ2-6; D is undetermined. V lost 9 bases to trimming and J lost 0 bases, with 9 bases between them. CDR3 length: 14 amino acids. From germline, CDR1 is MNHEY and CDR2 SVGEGT. The CDR3 nucleotides are TGTGCCAGTATTCCGAACTCTGGGGCCAACGTCCTGACTTTC. Translated, it gives CASIPNSGANVLTF.

CDR3 coding DNA: TGTGCCAGCAAGGAGGCGTCCTACACTGAAGCTTTCTTT. Its translation is CASKEASYTEAFF. This rearrangement joins TRBV25-1 to TRBJ1-1; D unresolved. V gave up 7 bases and J gave up 3 bases, with 12 bases separating them. The CDR3 extends over 13 amino acids. Germline CDR1 MGHDK, CDR2 SYGVNS.

There are many counts of this clonotype. The J gene is TRBJ2-1, the V gene TRBV5-8, with 9 bases identical to TRBD1. From germline, CDR1 is SGHTS and CDR2 YDEGEE. The CDR3 is 14 residues long. V shed 0 bases, J shed 9 bases, and the junction held 4 bases outside the gene matches. The CDR3 DNA sequence: TGTGCCAGCAGCTTGGTACAGGGGGCCGGTGAGCAGTTCTTC. This codes for CASSLVQGAGEQFF.

The genes are TRBV19 and TRBJ1-5, with D perhaps matching TRBD1 (6 bases). This CDR3 is 15 amino acids long. V was cut by 6 bases and J by 3 bases, with 15 bases left in between. Looked up from germline, CDR1 is LNHDA and CDR2 is SQIVND (reference sequence). The CDR3 nucleotides read TGTGCCAGTAGACCGGACAGCTTTAACAATCAGCCCCAGCATTTT. Residues: CASRPDSFNNQPQHF.

This clonotype has at least ten counts. The chain is built from TRBV4-1 and TRBJ1-1, with a tentative D call TRBD1 (5 bases). The CDR3 covers 15 residues. V was shortened by 1 base and J by 5 bases, with 14 bases between the two germline ends. CDR1 MGHRA and CDR2 YSYEKL come from the germline V gene. CDR3 protein: CASSQVHGKGTEAFF. CDR3 DNA sequence: TGCGCCAGCAGCCAAGTTCACGGGAAGGGGACTGAAGCTTTCTTT.

The chain uses TRBV9 and TRBJ1-2; 7 bases are a match to TRBD1. Germline values: CDR1 SGDLS, CDR2 YYNGEE. The CDR3 is 16 residues long. Trimming took 1 base from V and 4 from J; bases not matched to a gene: 10. In DNA form, the CDR3 reads TGTGCCAGCAGCGTACCCGGACAGGAAGGGACCTATGGCTACACCTTC. It is translated as CASSVPGQEGTYGYTF.

The CDR3 DNA is TGTGCCAGCAGCTTTGACCTAGCGGGGGGCCTGGGGCAGTTCTTC. This codes for CASSFDLAGGLGQFF. This chain connects TRBV7-6 to TRBJ2-1; the match to TRBD2 covers 11 bases. Germline V gene lookup returns CDR1 SGHVS and CDR2 FNYEAQ. The length of the CDR3 is 15 residues. J lost 12 bases, V lost 3 bases, and 10 bases had no gene match.

J is TRBJ2-3 and V is TRBV12-3 or TRBV12-4; no clear D. The V end lost 6 bases, the J end lost 0 bases, and 7 bases lay between the germline ends. The CDR3 is 13 amino acids. The CDR3 DNA follows: TGTGCCAGCAGCCCCTCAAGCACAGATACGCAGTATTTT. Translation: CASSPSSTDTQYF.

This clonotype came up a few times. The chain is built from TRBV6-1 and TRBJ2-3; 7 bases align to TRBD1. This CDR3 contains 14 residues. V trimming: 7 bases; J trimming: 8 bases; junction bases outside the gene matches: 12. Per germline, CDR1 MNHNS and CDR2 SASEGT. CDR3: CASTLRQGYGTQYF. CDR3 bases: TGTGCCAGCACCCTGAGACAGGGCTATGGTACGCAGTATTTT.

The chain joins TRBV15 to TRBJ1-1; 8 bases agree with TRBD1. Trimming took 5 bases from V and 4 from J; bases not matched to a gene: 6. CDR1 and CDR2 (germline): LNHNV, YYDKDF (reference sequence). CDR3 length equals 14 residues. The CDR3 region is CATSEQGGVTEAFF. The CDR3 region has the DNA TGTGCCACCAGCGAACAGGGGGGTGTCACTGAAGCTTTCTTT. The entire variable domain, with the rest obtained from reference TRBV15 and TRBJ1-1, is as follows: DAMVIQNPRYQVTQFGKPVTLSCSQTLNHNVMYWYQQKSSQAPKLLFHYYDKDFNNEADTPDNFQSRRPNTSFCFLDIRSPGLGDTAMYLCATSEQGGVTEAFFGQGTRLTVV.

There are many counts of this clonotype. The chain couples TRBV7-2 to TRBJ2-1; 9 bases fit TRBD2. V shed 4 bases, J shed 2 bases, and the junction held 21 bases outside the gene matches. The CDR3 length is 21 residues. Per germline, CDR1 SGHTA and CDR2 FQGNSA. CDR3 sequence (DNA): TGTGCCAGCAGCTCGCCCAGGAGGCTAGCGGGGAACTCCGTTACCTACAATGAGCAGTTCTTC. Encoded protein: CASSSPRRLAGNSVTYNEQFF.

The sample holds a few counts of this clonotype. The gene calls are TRBV5-4 and TRBJ1-2; D call uncertain. The CDR3 runs to 14 residues. Trimming left V 3 bases short and J 3 bases short, with 12 bases between. Per the germline V gene, CDR1 is SGHNT and CDR2 is YYREEE (reference sequence). DNA of the CDR3: TGTGCCAGCAGCTCCGGCCCATCGGACTATGGCTACACCTTC. It yields the protein CASSSGPSDYGYTF.

Only a few counts were recorded for this clonotype. V usage is TRBV4-2 and J usage is TRBJ2-7, with 15 nucleotides matching TRBD2. The CDR3 is made up of 16 amino acids. V lost 4 bases and J lost 5; bases outside the gene matches: 6. CDR1 is LGHNA and CDR2 is YNFKEQ in the germline V gene. CDR3 sequence: CASSPGLAGGLHEQYF. As DNA, the CDR3 is TGTGCCAGCAGCCCAGGACTAGCGGGGGGGCTCCACGAGCAGTACTTC.

J is TRBJ1-1 and V is TRBV7-8; D gene unclear. Germline V CDR1 and CDR2: SGHVS, FQNEAQ. Deletions cut 5 bases from V and 3 bases from J, with 10 bases between. This CDR3 region has 13 residues. The CDR3 region has the DNA TGTGCCAGCAGCCCCGACATTTACACTGAAGCTTTCTTT. Translating it yields CASSPDIYTEAFF. The full variable domain, in which reference TRBV7-8 and TRBJ1-1 provide the parts outside the CDR3, is GAGVSQSPRYKVAKRGQDVALRCDPISGHVSLFWYQQALGQGPEFLTYFQNEAQLDKSGLPSDRFFAERPEGSVSTLKIQRTQQEDSAVYLCASSPDIYTEAFFGQGTRLTVV.

V usage is TRBV6-5 and J usage is TRBJ2-7, with D possibly matching TRBD1 (5 bases). This CDR3 is 14 amino acids long. The V gene's germline CDR1 is MNHEY and CDR2 SVGAGI. V dropped 0 bases and J dropped 3 bases, with 9 bases sitting between them. The CDR3 DNA follows: TGTGCCAGCAGTTACTCGTGGCAGGGCTACGAGCAGTACTTC. This encodes CASSYSWQGYEQYF.

The V call is TRBV12-3 or TRBV12-4, the J call TRBJ1-1; no firm D call. The V gene lost 5 bases and the J gene lost 5 bases, with 9 bases spanning the gap. This CDR3 has 12 amino acids. This CDR3 is CASSPYRTEAFF. The CDR3 DNA reads as TGTGCCAGCAGTCCCTACCGGACTGAAGCTTTCTTT.

This clonotype was seen a few times. The V call is TRBV11-1, the J call TRBJ2-7; D is undetermined. CDR1 and CDR2 (germline): SGHAT, FQDESV (reference sequence). The CDR3 consists of 14 residues. Trimming took off 6 bases at V and 1 base at J, with 13 bases between the two ends. DNA of the CDR3: TGTGCCAGCAGTTTCGACCAGGTTTCCTACGAGCAGTACTTC. Translated, it gives CASSFDQVSYEQYF.

The chain links TRBV4-1 to TRBJ1-1; D may be TRBD1 (5 bases). The V gene's germline CDR1 is MGHRA and CDR2 YSYEKL. V lost 1 base and J 7 bases, leaving 10 bases between the germline ends. This CDR3 spans 13 amino acids. CDR3 sequence (DNA): TGCGCCAGCAGCCAAGTGGGACTCCTTGAAGCTTTCTTT. It encodes CASSQVGLLEAFF.

The chain combines TRBV28 with TRBJ2-1; 7 nucleotides line up with TRBD1. The CDR3 runs to 15 residues. Germline V gives CDR1 MDHEN, CDR2 SYDVKM. J lost 5 bases, V lost 6 bases, and 10 bases had no gene match. In DNA form, the CDR3 reads TGTGCCAGCAGCCAGACAGGGTATGGGGACAATGAGCAGTTCTTC. It codes for CASSQTGYGDNEQFF.